The T cell receptor beta chain under discussion was sequenced for a study of T cell changes during pregnancy in multiple sclerosis. Clones were read by immunoSEQ multiplex PCR, and TCRdb kept only the in-frame ones, dropping some. The data contain 70,000 to 100,000 clones, roughly 90% of them singletons. Germline CDR1 reads SGHVS; CDR2 reads FNYEAQ. The CDR3 is 15 amino acids. The V gene lost 5 bases and the J gene lost 0 bases, with 10 bases spanning the gap. The sequenced sample was peripheral blood, obtained in the first trimester of pregnancy. V usage is TRBV7-6 and J usage is TRBJ2-2; D unresolved. The sequence was collected from a female donor with multiple sclerosis, enrolled in a pregnancy study. In DNA, the CDR3 is TGTGCCAGCAGCCCTGTCTACCCGAACACCGGGGAGCTGTTTTTT. Translated: CASSPVYPNTGELFF.